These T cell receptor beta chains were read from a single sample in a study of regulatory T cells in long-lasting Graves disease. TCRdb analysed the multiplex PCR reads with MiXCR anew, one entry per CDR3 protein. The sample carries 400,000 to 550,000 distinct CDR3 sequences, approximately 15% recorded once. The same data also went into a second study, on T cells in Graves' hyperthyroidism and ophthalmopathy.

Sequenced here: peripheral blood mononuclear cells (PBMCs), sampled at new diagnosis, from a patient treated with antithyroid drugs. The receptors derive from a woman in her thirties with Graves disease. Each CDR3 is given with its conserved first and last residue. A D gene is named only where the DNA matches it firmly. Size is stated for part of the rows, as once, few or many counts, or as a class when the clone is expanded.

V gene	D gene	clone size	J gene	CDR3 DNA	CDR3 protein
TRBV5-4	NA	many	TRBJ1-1	TGTGCCAGCAGCCCCGGGACATTCAACACTGAAGCTTTCTTT	CASSPGTFNTEAFF
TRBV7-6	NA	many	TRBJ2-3	TGTGCCAGCAGCTTAGATTTGTCTGGCGGACCCACAGATACGCAGTATTTT	CASSLDLSGGPTDTQYF
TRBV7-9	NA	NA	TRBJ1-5	TGTGCCAGCAGCCCTCAAGAACAGCCCCAGCATTTT	CASSPQEQPQHF
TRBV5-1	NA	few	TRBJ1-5	TGCGCCAGCACCTTGGGTGGGGTCAGCAATCAGCCCCAGCATTTT	CASTLGGVSNQPQHF
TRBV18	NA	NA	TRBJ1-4	TGTGCCAGCCCTCGAGGGGCTCTTAATGAAAAACTGTTTTTT	CASPRGALNEKLFF
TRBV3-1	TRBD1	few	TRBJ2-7	TGTGCCAGCAGCCAAGATAGGGACAGGGAGAGGTACTTC	CASSQDRDRERYF
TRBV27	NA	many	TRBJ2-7	TGTGCCAGCAGCGTAACGCCGAGTAGCGGAGCTTCCTACGAGCAGTACTTC	CASSVTPSSGASYEQYF
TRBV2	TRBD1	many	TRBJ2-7	TGTGCCAGCAGAGACAGGGTACTGTACTTC	CASRDRVLYF
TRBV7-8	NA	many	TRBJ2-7	TGCGCCAGCAGCTTGGTTCGATCCTACGAGCAGTACTTC	CASSLVRSYEQYF
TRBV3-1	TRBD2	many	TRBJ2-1	TGTGCCAGCAGCCAAGACTCTAGCGGGGGCCTCTACAATGAGCAGTTCTTC	CASSQDSSGGLYNEQFF
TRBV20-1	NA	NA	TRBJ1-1	TGCAGTGCCAGTAGGCTTCGGGGGACTGAAGCTTTCTTT	CSASRLRGTEAFF
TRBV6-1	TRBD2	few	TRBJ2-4	TGTGCCAGCAGTACGAGGACTAGCGGGAACCAAAAAAACATTCAGTACTTC	CASSTRTSGNQKNIQYF
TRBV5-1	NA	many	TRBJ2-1	TGCGCCAGCAGCTTGGTGGGAAGCAATGAGCAGTTCTTC	CASSLVGSNEQFF
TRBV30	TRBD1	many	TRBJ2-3	TGTGCCTGTTCCCGGGACAGGGGGGATACGCAGTATTTT	CACSRDRGDTQYF
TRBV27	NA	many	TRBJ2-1	TGTGCCAGCACTGAACCGATAAACAATGAGCAGTTCTTC	CASTEPINNEQFF
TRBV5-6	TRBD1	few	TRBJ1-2	TGTGCCAGCAGCCCAACAGGGGTGCATGGCTACACCTTC	CASSPTGVHGYTF
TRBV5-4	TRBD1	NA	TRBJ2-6	TGTGCCAGCAGCCTGGACCGGACAGGGGTCTTTTCTGGGGCCAACGTCCTGACTTTC	CASSLDRTGVFSGANVLTF
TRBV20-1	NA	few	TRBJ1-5	TGCAGTGCTCGGGCCGCAGGGATTAGGATAAGCAATCAGCCCCAGCATTTT	CSARAAGIRISNQPQHF
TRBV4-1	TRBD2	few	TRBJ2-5	TGCGCCAGCAGCCAAGACACGACTAGCGGGACACAAGAGACCCAGTACTTC	CASSQDTTSGTQETQYF
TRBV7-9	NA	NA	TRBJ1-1	TGTGCCAGCAGCTTAGATTCCGGTGGGGTAAAGACTGAAGCTTTCTTT	CASSLDSGGVKTEAFF
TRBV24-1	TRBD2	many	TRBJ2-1	TGTGCCACCAGTGATTTGCGGGAGGGACCAAATGAGCAGTTCTTC	CATSDLREGPNEQFF
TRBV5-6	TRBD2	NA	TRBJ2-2	TGTGCCAGCAGCTTGGCGGGCGGGAGTGTTACCGGGGAGCTGTTTTTT	CASSLAGGSVTGELFF
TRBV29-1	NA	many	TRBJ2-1	TGCAGCGTTGAACAGGGGAGCTCCTACAATGAGCAGTTCTTC	CSVEQGSSYNEQFF
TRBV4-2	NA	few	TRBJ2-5	TGTGCCAGCAGACGGGACTTTAAAGAGACCCAGTACTTC	CASRRDFKETQYF
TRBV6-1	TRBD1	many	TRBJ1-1	TGTGCCAGTACGGACAGGGGAGGGACTGAAGCTTTCTTT	CASTDRGGTEAFF
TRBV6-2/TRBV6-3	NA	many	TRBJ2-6	TGTGCCAGCACCTTCGAGGGTTCTGGGGCCAACGTCCTGACTTTC	CASTFEGSGANVLTF
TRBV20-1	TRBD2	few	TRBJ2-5	TGCAGTGCTAGGGGACTAGCGGGAGGAGACCAGTACTTC	CSARGLAGGDQYF